This record covers a single T cell receptor beta chain. The antigen this receptor binds is unknown. One base away there is no much larger clone; base qualities are not given. TCRbeta CDR3 regions were amplified from genomic DNA using the immunoSEQ Assay, a bias-controlled multiplex PCR. The study's processing was this. Nucleated cell counts per sample were estimated from amplification of reference gene primers within the assay. Sequence reads were collapsed and filtered to measure the absolute abundance of every unique TCRbeta CDR3 rearrangement. For each sample, productive Simpson clonality was calculated by taking the square root of Simpson's diversity index across productive rearrangements. TCRdb mirrors the immuneACCESS table, restricted to in-frame sequences. Some clones are absent from its copies; in checked studies, under half trace to an unresolved V gene, and the reason for the others is unknown. The DNA was the basis for D and trimming; V, J and clone size are from that table. The sample data list roughly 200,000 clones, and approximately 90% of these were observed just once. Jointly, the top ten make up roughly 6.2% of the sample.

A second Seattle source provided samples from volunteer blood donors who had recovered from COVID-19. Collaborating institutions collected whole blood in K2EDTA tubes following their own protocols. For TCRbeta analysis, collaborators shipped samples in one of three forms: frozen whole blood, isolated PBMCs, or DNA extracted from either of those sample types. These data belong to a study of blood T cell repertoires in COVID-19 (dated by TCRdb to 2018 to 2020). Study-level background: Collaborator samples came from the United States, Italy and Spain and covered acute and convalescent phases of COVID-19. The prospective study material was composed of cDNA or gDNA derived from T cells, B-cell-depleted T cells, or PBMCs. Deeply sampled blood TCRbeta repertoires from subjects exposed to, actively infected with, or recovered from COVID-19 were included in the dataset. A freely available public database, intended as a resource for researchers studying the immune response to SARS-CoV-2, is where the repertoires were released. Samples came from the ongoing ImmuneRACE study (first 160 participants) plus 1,254 subjects from 6 global collaborators. Sample metadata almost always included a de-identified subject ID, COVID-19 status, age in years and sex. Where available, HLA class I and class II types were obtained from metadata supplied by the sample provider rather than from assay-based typing. General conclusions and limits of the study: The quantity of clinical and demographic metadata differed by source and by participant and was supplied without curation.

The germline V gene supplies CDR1 SGHRS and CDR2 YFSETQ. Relative to germline, V is missing 2 bases and J is missing 6 bases, with 6 bases of the junction outside any gene match. Spanning cysteine to phenylalanine, the CDR3 consists of 15 amino acids. Kept here is only the CDR3 DNA, which spans 45 bases and is read in frame from base 1. The sample comprised peripheral blood. This chain is built from TRBV5-1 and TRBJ2-3, with TRBD2 identical over 10 junction bases. The receptor comes from a man in his 60s who had recovered from COVID-19. Here the CDR3 is given as CASSFRAGGPDTQYF. Here is the DNA: TGCGCCAGCAGCTTTCGAGCGGGAGGGCCGGATACGCAGTATTTT. Joined to the reference TRBV5-1 and TRBJ2-3 proteins, this CDR3 gives the full variable domain: KAGVTQTPRYLIKTRGQQVTLSCSPISGHRSVSWYQQTPGQGLQFLFEYFSETQRNKGNFPGRFSGRQFSNSRSEMNVSTLELGDSALYLCASSFRAGGPDTQYFGPGTRLTVL.